This T cell receptor beta chain derives from a study of T cells in Graves' hyperthyroidism and ophthalmopathy. Study observations and caveats: A model using 13 V-J features told ophthalmopathy apart from stable hyperthyroidism. Blood samples included most of the expanded thyroid clonotypes exceeding 0.001.

Amplification of TCR beta CDR3 regions was performed using RNA transcripts as template. The HTBI set primed first-round TCR CDR3 RT-PCR. Each CDR3 protein gets one entry after TCRdb re-called the multiplex PCR reads with MiXCR. The sample carries 550,000 to 600,000 distinct CDR3 sequences, around 45% recorded once. Germline CDR1 is KGHDR and CDR2 is SFDVKD. Trimming removed 4 bases from V and 0 bases from J, with 14 bases in between. CDR3 size: 16 residues. This clonotype was seen repeatedly, ten times or more. Its antigen is still unknown. A patient was excluded if there was uncontrolled infection, other autoimmune disease, pregnancy or lactation. Thyroid ultrasound and orbital computed tomography, with clinical symptoms and serum thyroxine and TRAb, informed diagnoses.

The sequenced material came from peripheral blood or thyroid tissue (not recorded which). This sequence was found in an adult woman with Graves' disease, either hyperthyroidism or ophthalmopathy (not recorded which). The genes are TRBV24-1 and TRBJ1-1, with D tentatively TRBD1 (6 bases). CDR3 DNA: TGTGCCACCAGTGAGCCGGACAGTTTTATGAACACTGAAGCTTTCTTT. Translation gives CATSEPDSFMNTEAFF.